These T cell receptor beta chains were read from a single sample in a study of STAT5B mutations in CD4+ large granular lymphocyte leukemia. Produced via immunoSEQ multiplex PCR; TCRdb's table is partial and in-frame only. This sample yields about 34,000 clones, of which roughly 71% are seen a single time; 2.5% to 3% belongs to the top ten. Sample: CD4+ T cells from blood buffy coats. The receptors were sampled from a human donor in good health. The CDR3 runs from the conserved cysteine through the conserved F or W. D genes are given only for firm matches. Rows may omit the clone size; those that give it use once, few, many or a size class.

clone_size	v_call	d_call	j_call	cdr3_aa	cdr3_nt
.	TRBV5-6	.	TRBJ2-4	CASRFGQSPVLAKNIQYF	TGTGCCAGCAGATTTGGTCAGTCCCCCGTTCTAGCCAAAAACATTCAGTACTTC
.	TRBV10-2	.	TRBJ1-6	CASSTAPNSPLHF	TGCGCCAGCAGCACGGCTCCTAATTCACCCCTCCACTTT
.	TRBV9	TRBD2	TRBJ2-5	CASSEGTSGGSQETQYF	TGTGCCAGCAGCGAGGGGACTAGCGGGGGTTCTCAAGAGACCCAGTACTTC
.	TRBV4-1	.	TRBJ2-5	CASSQDAGSRGQYF	TGCGCCAGCAGCCAAGACGCCGGGTCCCGAGGCCAGTACTTC
.	TRBV7-8	.	TRBJ1-1	CASSLGYPEAFF	TGTGCCAGCAGCTTGGGCTACCCTGAAGCTTTCTTT
few	TRBV19	.	TRBJ1-5	CASSMVGSAPIQHF	TGTGCCAGTAGTATGGTTGGCAGCGCCCCGATCCAGCATTTT
few	TRBV6-5	TRBD1	TRBJ1-3	CASRPGGADTIYF	TGTGCCAGCAGACCAGGGGGCGCAGACACCATATATTTT
.	TRBV5-4	TRBD1	TRBJ1-6	CASSWGTVANSPLHF	TGTGCCAGCAGCTGGGGGACAGTGGCTAATTCACCCCTCCACTTT
.	TRBV7-2	.	TRBJ1-1	CASSLIPTVVNTEAFF	TGTGCCAGCAGCTTAATCCCGACAGTGGTGAACACTGAAGCTTTCTTT
.	TRBV12-5	.	TRBJ2-7	CASGSGLHYEQYF	TGTGCTAGTGGGTCGGGGCTACATTACGAGCAGTACTTC
few	TRBV29-1	.	TRBJ1-1	CSAGRRANTEAFF	TGCAGCGCTGGGCGGAGGGCGAACACTGAAGCTTTCTTT
once	TRBV4-2	TRBD2	TRBJ2-5	CASSQAGSGGAETQYF	TGTGCCAGCAGCCAAGCGGGTAGCGGGGGGGCCGAGACCCAGTACTTC
.	TRBV6-5	TRBD1	TRBJ2-5	CASSTSRGETQYF	TGTGCCAGCAGCACCTCCAGGGGGGAGACCCAGTACTTC
.	TRBV7-2	TRBD1	TRBJ1-6	CASARVGQTNSPLHF	TGTGCCAGCGCAAGAGTGGGACAGACTAATTCACCCCTCCACTTT
.	TRBV19	.	TRBJ1-1	CASSPRTVQNTEAFF	TGTGCCAGTAGCCCGAGGACAGTCCAGAACACTGAAGCTTTCTTT
.	TRBV7-8	.	TRBJ1-1	CASSLAGTYEAFF	TGTGCCAGCAGCTTAGCCGGGACATATGAAGCTTTCTTT
.	TRBV4-3	TRBD2	TRBJ2-7	CASSPIAGDSYEQYF	TGCGCCAGCAGCCCCATAGCGGGGGACTCCTACGAGCAGTACTTC
few	TRBV19	TRBD1	TRBJ1-2	CASTDRGHIPGYTF	TGTGCCAGTACCGACAGGGGTCACATCCCTGGCTACACCTTC
.	TRBV6-5	TRBD1	TRBJ1-6	CASSYNAQGDSPLHF	TGTGCCAGCAGTTACAACGCACAGGGGGACTCACCCCTCCACTTT
.	TRBV5-6	.	TRBJ2-1	CASSSLVPPYNEQFF	TGTGCCAGCAGCTCCCTAGTTCCACCTTACAATGAGCAGTTCTTC
.	TRBV6-5	TRBD1	TRBJ1-2	CASSNTGGGYGYTF	TGTGCCAGCAGTAATACAGGGGGCGGGTATGGCTACACCTTC
.	TRBV9	TRBD2	TRBJ2-5	CASSVGTSGGIQETQYF	TGTGCCAGCAGCGTTGGGACTAGCGGGGGAATCCAAGAGACCCAGTACTTC
.	TRBV14	.	TRBJ2-7	CASSRFYEQYF	TGTGCCAGCAGTCGTTTCTACGAGCAGTACTTC
.	TRBV5-4	.	TRBJ2-7	CASSPGGLSYEQYF	TGTGCCAGCAGCCCAGGGGGGCTAAGCTACGAGCAGTACTTC
.	TRBV5-5	.	TRBJ1-5	CASSLVPGGAQPQHF	TGTGCCAGCAGCTTGGTGCCTGGGGGGGCTCAGCCCCAGCATTTT
.	TRBV11-3	.	TRBJ1-3	CASIPRPSGSGNTIYF	TGTGCCAGCATCCCCCGGCCCTCGGGCTCTGGAAACACCATATATTTT